This T cell receptor (beta chain) was found in a study of CD8 T cells in Susac syndrome. A quantity of roughly 0.5 to 1 ug RNA underwent reverse transcription using random hexamers. Across 54 Vbeta and 13 Jbeta, TCR beta CDR3 was amplified with immunoSEQ multiplex PCR. TCRdb ran MiXCR on the immunoSEQ multiplex PCR reads and lists one entry per CDR3 protein. The sample gives some 130,000 distinct CDR3 sequences, more than 75% of which show up once; about 0.25% is in the top ten. From blood CD8+ and CD4+ T cells, TCR beta sequences were generated. The multiple sclerosis controls consisted of treatment-naive patients with relapsing-remitting disease, either stable or active. CDR3 length equals 14 residues. Germline CDR1 and CDR2: SQVTM and ANQGSEA. V was cut by 7 bases and J by 2 bases, with 18 bases left in between.

The chain employs TRBV29-1 and TRBJ2-7; D is perhaps TRBD1 (6 bases). The sequence was obtained from a human donor with multiple sclerosis. Source material: CD8+ T cells from PBMCs. CDR3 in amino acids: CSARDRLEAYEQYF. The CDR3 nucleotides are TGCAGCGCGCGCGACAGGCTAGAGGCCTACGAGCAGTACTTC.